These 5 T cell receptor beta chains share one sample of origin, sequenced in a study of T cells in Graves' hyperthyroidism and ophthalmopathy. TCR beta CDR3 regions were amplified from RNA transcripts. First-round RT-PCR targeting the TCR CDR3 was performed with the HTBI primer set. TCRdb re-analysed the multiplex PCR reads in MiXCR, keeping a single row per CDR3 protein. Of 340,000 or so distinct CDR3 sequences listed, roughly 15% are singletons. The sample was blood. Receptors originate from a man in his thirties or forties with Graves' hyperthyroidism.

This clonotype was recorded at least ten times. The rearrangement uses TRBV11-2 and TRBJ2-7; D uncertain. Germline V CDR1 and CDR2: SGHAT, FQNNGV. Between the trimmed V and J ends, which lost 6 bases and 2 bases, there was a span of 14 bases. This CDR3 region has 14 residues. In DNA, the CDR3 is TGTGCCAGCAGGCCTACAAGGAACCCCTACGAGCAGTACTTC. It codes for CASRPTRNPYEQYF.

To note about this clonotype: The CDR3 ends on some other residue instead of the conserved phenylalanine or tryptophan, so this is likely a read error. The chain joins TRBV6-1 to TRBJ2-2; D is perhaps TRBD2 (6 bases). Trimming left V 6 bases short and J 8 bases short, with 16 bases between. The CDR3 has 14 amino acids. Germline V gene data show CDR1 as MNHNS and CDR2 as SASEGT. The CDR3 is CASRPTGDLGELFV. CDR3 bases: TGTGCCAGCAGACCTACGGGGGATCTAGGGGAGCTGTTTGTT.

The J gene is TRBJ2-1, the V gene TRBV7-6; 8 bases map to TRBD2. Per the germline V gene, CDR1 is SGHVS and CDR2 is FNYEAQ. V was clipped by 5 bases and J by 7 bases; unmatched bases: 4. The CDR3 is 13 amino acids. CDR3 region: CASSTGRANEQFF. The CDR3, as DNA: TGTGCCAGCAGCACCGGGAGGGCAAATGAGCAGTTCTTC.

At least ten counts were recorded for this clonotype. This rearrangement joins TRBV10-3 to TRBJ2-7, with a possible D match to TRBD1 (5 bases). The ends were cut back, 0 bases at V and 6 bases at J, with 15 bases in the middle. The CDR3 sequence is 15 residues long. CDR1 is ENHRY and CDR2 is SYGVKD in the germline V gene. The CDR3, as DNA: TGTGCCATCAGTGAGTCCGGCCAGGTGGGGCGCGAGCAGTACTTC. Translation gives CAISESGQVGREQYF.

The J gene is TRBJ1-2, the V gene TRBV15; D might be TRBD1 (5 bases). With 0 bases removed from V and 6 bases from J, the gap between germline ends came to 8 bases. The germline CDR1 and CDR2 sequences are LNHNV and YYDKDF (reference sequence). This CDR3 spans 13 amino acids. The DNA for the CDR3 is TGTGCCACCAGCAGAGATTTCAGGGATGGCTACACCTTC. It is translated as CATSRDFRDGYTF. Looking up the rest from reference TRBV15 and TRBJ1-2 gives the full variable domain: DAMVIQNPRYQVTQFGKPVTLSCSQTLNHNVMYWYQQKSSQAPKLLFHYYDKDFNNEADTPDNFQSRRPNTSFCFLDIRSPGLGDTAMYLCATSRDFRDGYTFGSGTRLTVV.